Included here is one T cell receptor (beta chain) sequence, with context. Under the authors' procedure: Estimation of nucleated cell counts relied on the amplification of reference gene primers. Profiling relied on immunoSEQ multiplex PCR, and the TCRdb table lists in-frame clones only, not all of them. That table furnishes V, J and clone size, whereas the DNA furnished D and trimming. The repertoire holds a few hundred thousand clones, with 85% to 90% as singletons. The data were obtained in a study of blood T cell repertoires in COVID-19. Trimming shortened V by 1 base and J by 4 bases, and 10 bases separated the two germline ends. The germline CDR1 and CDR2 sequences are SEHNR and FQNEAQ (reference sequence). This CDR3 is 14 amino acids long. Recruitment covered some 25 US areas and drew participants whose ages spanned roughly 18 to 90 years. Cohorts were based on clinical histories the participants reported.

The clonotype originates from a woman aged 45-59 years who had recovered from COVID-19. The sample taken for sequencing was PBMCs or T cells enriched from blood (not recorded which). V is TRBV7-9 and J is TRBJ1-2; no firm D call. CDR3 sequence reads: CASSLGEVGYGYTF. In nucleotides, the CDR3 is TGTGCCAGCAGCTTAGGGGAGGTGGGCTATGGCTACACCTTC.